This T cell receptor beta chain is drawn from a study of human T cells and chemical hapten exposure. Time point of the sample: patch test 3, about 24 weeks after DPC sensitization. Indicated treatment: therapeutic diphenylcyclopropenone sensitization with weekly scalp DPC. The CDR3 consists of 13 residues. The V gene lost 3 bases and the J gene lost 5 bases, with 7 bases spanning the gap. TCRdb analysed the RACE reads with MiXCR anew, one entry per CDR3 protein. The sample consists of 90,000 to 110,000 distinct CDR3 sequences, nearly 35% of them appearing once. This TCR derives from a man aged 35 to 55 with alopecia areata. Some clones in this sample may be carry-over from other donors' samples. The gene calls are TRBV12-3 or TRBV12-4 and TRBJ2-2; unclear D gene. Specimen: whole blood, collected in connection with sensitization to the hapten diphenylcyclopropenone (DPC). CDR3 amino acids: CASSFVGTGELFF. DNA of the CDR3: TGTGCCAGCAGTTTTGTTGGTACCGGGGAGCTGTTTTTT.